Following are 25 T cell receptor beta chains from one sample sequenced in a study of cytotoxic CD8 clonotypes in ibrutinib-treated CLL. Profiling relied on immunoSEQ multiplex PCR, and the TCRdb table lists in-frame clones only, not all of them. The sample lists 190,000 or so clones, approximately 72% occurring once. Sequenced material: PBMCs, taken after 24 months of ibrutinib treatment. The receptors derive from a human donor with chronic lymphocytic leukemia.

V usage is TRBV28 and J usage is TRBJ1-5; possibly TRBD1 for D (5 bases). The V gene lost 6 bases and the J gene lost 6 bases, with 18 bases spanning the gap. Germline V gene data show CDR1 as MDHEN and CDR2 as SYDVKM. The CDR3 sequence is 15 residues long. CDR3 DNA: TGTGCCAGCAGCAACCGACGAGGGGCAAGTCAGCCCCAGCATTTT. Translating gives CASSNRRGASQPQHF.

This clone appeared a single time. The rearrangement joins TRBV19 to TRBJ1-5; D call uncertain. CDR3 length: 12 amino acids. Germline CDR1 LNHDA, CDR2 SQIVND (reference sequence). Trimming took 3 bases from V and 9 from J, leaving 9 bases between them. This chain's CDR3 is CASSIGFTPQHF. In nucleotides, the CDR3 is TGTGCCAGTAGTATTGGGTTTACGCCCCAGCATTTT.

The CDR3 DNA reads as TGTGCCTGGAGTGTGGGGGGAGGGTCAGATACGCAGTATTTT. This sequence encodes CAWSVGGGSDTQYF. The chain employs TRBV30 and TRBJ2-3; 7 bases map to TRBD2. Unmatched junction bases numbered 4, after V lost 0 bases and J lost 4 bases. Germline V gene sequence: CDR1 GTSNPN, CDR2 SVGIG (reference sequence). CDR3 size: 14 residues.

The chain recombines TRBV7-2 with TRBJ1-1, with D perhaps matching TRBD1 (5 bases). This CDR3 has 16 residues. The V and J ends lost 0 bases and 4 bases respectively, with 15 bases between them. Germline lookup yields CDR1 SGHTA and CDR2 FQGNSA. CDR3 in DNA: TGTGCCAGCAGCTTAGCCGTGGGCAGGGCTGGCACTGAAGCTTTCTTT. Its translation is CASSLAVGRAGTEAFF. The whole variable domain, filled in from reference TRBV7-2 and TRBJ1-1, reads GAGVSQSPSNKVTEKGKDVELRCDPISGHTALYWYRQSLGQGLEFLIYFQGNSAPDKSGLPSDRFSAERTGGSVSTLTIQRTQQEDSAVYLCASSLAVGRAGTEAFFGQGTRLTVV.

Here the CDR3 reads CAWSVSSSSGNTIYF. CDR3 coding DNA: TGTGCCTGGAGTGTAAGTTCGAGCTCTGGAAACACCATATATTTT. The chain links TRBV30 to TRBJ1-3; no clear D gene. With 0 bases removed from V and 0 bases from J, the gap between germline ends came to 9 bases. This CDR3 region has 15 residues. CDR1 is GTSNPN and CDR2 is SVGIG in the germline V gene (reference sequence).

This sequence joins TRBV11-2 and TRBJ1-5; D uncertain. Trimming cost V 0 bases and J 7 bases, with 7 bases left between them. The CDR3 length is 13 residues. Germline-derived CDR1 and CDR2 are SGHAT and FQNNGV. The CDR3 bases are TGTGCCAGCAGCTTAGAAGGGTTACAGCCCCAGCATTTT. It is translated as CASSLEGLQPQHF.

The count of this clone is one. The CDR3, as DNA: TGTGCCAGCAGCCAGACCGAGACAGCCCACAATCAGCCCCAGCATTTT. It encodes CASSQTETAHNQPQHF. The V and J genes are TRBV4-2 and TRBJ1-5; D might be TRBD1 (5 bases). V gave up 3 bases and J gave up 3 bases, with 15 bases separating them. Germline CDR1 LGHNA, CDR2 YNFKEQ. This CDR3 is built from 16 residues.

The rearrangement joins TRBV27 to TRBJ2-7, with no clear D. Germline values: CDR1 MNHEY, CDR2 SMNVEV (reference sequence). Deletions cut 8 bases from V and 7 bases from J, with 12 bases between. CDR3 length: 11 amino acids. The CDR3: CASGSRREQYF. The DNA of the CDR3 is TGTGCCAGCGGATCCCGGCGGGAGCAGTACTTC.

The CDR3 is CAWRSWGKETQYF. CDR3 sequence (DNA): TGTGCCTGGAGGTCGTGGGGGAAAGAGACCCAGTACTTC. The chain uses TRBV30 and TRBJ2-5, with D perhaps TRBD1 or TRBD2 (5 bases each). Trimming removed 3 bases at V and 3 bases at J, with 11 bases between. There are 13 residues in the CDR3. Germline V gene sequence: CDR1 GTSNPN, CDR2 SVGIG (reference sequence).

The chain joins TRBV9 to TRBJ1-2; D might be TRBD1 (5 bases). The CDR3 has 14 amino acids. Germline V gives CDR1 SGDLS, CDR2 YYNGEE. The V gene lost 8 bases and the J gene lost 2 bases, with 16 bases spanning the gap. The CDR3 nucleotides read TGTGCCAGTGCAAATGGACACAGGAACTATGGCTACACCTTC. It codes for CASANGHRNYGYTF.

This clone was observed once. The chain joins TRBV29-1 to TRBJ2-1; a possible D gene is TRBD2 (5 bases). The CDR3 contains 12 residues. V lost 8 bases, J lost 2 bases, and 10 bases lay in between. Looked up from germline, CDR1 is SQVTM and CDR2 is ANQGSEA. CDR3 in DNA: TGCAGCCTCCGGGAACCCTACAATGAGCAGTTCTTC. Residues: CSLREPYNEQFF.

The chain couples TRBV9 to TRBJ1-1; D is unclear. The CDR3 runs 13 residues. CDR1 is SGDLS and CDR2 is YYNGEE in the germline V gene. The V and J ends lost 4 bases and 0 bases respectively, with 7 bases between them. CDR3 loop: CASSPSMNTEAFF. The CDR3 region has the DNA TGTGCCAGCAGCCCGAGTATGAACACTGAAGCTTTCTTT. Combining the CDR3 with reference TRBV9 and TRBJ1-1 gives the whole variable domain DSGVTQTPKHLITATGQRVTLRCSPRSGDLSVYWYQQSLDQGLQFLIQYYNGEERAKGNILERFSAQQFPDLHSELNLSSLELGDSALYFCASSPSMNTEAFFGQGTRLTVV.

This chain connects TRBV5-4 to TRBJ2-1, with TRBD2 matching over 12 bases. The V gene end was trimmed by 2 bases and the J gene end by 14 bases; junction bases not matched to a gene: 11. The CDR3 runs 15 residues. Germline V gene data show CDR1 as SGHNT and CDR2 as YYREEE (reference sequence). The CDR3 protein is CASSFTRTSGNAEFF. The CDR3 DNA sequence: TGTGCCAGCAGCTTCACAAGGACTAGCGGGAACGCGGAGTTCTTC.

The J gene is TRBJ2-7, the V gene TRBV28; D gene uncertain. V was trimmed by 4 bases and J by 4 bases, leaving 11 bases between them. Germline V gives CDR1 MDHEN, CDR2 SYDVKM. The CDR3 is 13 residues long. The CDR3 loop reads CASSSPYLYEQYF. The CDR3 nucleotides read TGTGCCAGCAGTTCCCCATACCTATACGAGCAGTACTTC. The complete variable domain, with remaining parts taken from reference TRBV28 and TRBJ2-7, reads DVKVTQSSRYLVKRTGEKVFLECVQDMDHENMFWYRQDPGLGLRLIYFSYDVKMKEKGDIPEGYSVSREKKERFSLILESASTNQTSMYLCASSSPYLYEQYFGPGTRLTVT.

CDR3 DNA: TGTGCCAGCAGCTTAGGCGATAAGTTGTATGGCTACACCTTC. It specifies CASSLGDKLYGYTF. The V and J genes are TRBV13 and TRBJ1-2, with no clear D. The germline CDR1 and CDR2 sequences are PRHDT and FYEKMQ (reference sequence). The V end was cut by 0 bases, the J end by 5 bases, with 10 bases between. The CDR3 sequence is 14 residues long.

The chain carries TRBV21-1 and TRBJ2-4; the D call of TRBD2 is as the table states it, not checked on the DNA. TRBV21-1 is a pseudogene locus. The CDR3 runs 15 residues. The CDR3 sequence is CASSTRTSAKNIQYF. CDR3 nucleotide sequence: TGTGCCAGCAGCACCCGGACTAGCGCCAAAAACATTCAGTACTTC.

This clone was counted only a few times. CDR3 bases: TGTGCCAGCAGTGAATCGGGGTTGGGGGAAAAACTGTTTTTT. Translating gives CASSESGLGEKLFF. V and J are TRBV25-1 and TRBJ1-4; no definite D call. Germline V lookup: CDR1 MGHDK, CDR2 SYGVNS. Trimming shortened V by 1 base and J by 8 bases, and 11 bases separated the two germline ends. This CDR3 contains 14 residues.

The V gene is TRBV5-4, the J gene TRBJ2-1; 7 nucleotides agree with TRBD1. Unmatched junction bases numbered 7, after V lost 0 bases and J lost 4 bases. Germline CDR1 and CDR2: SGHNT and YYREEE (reference sequence). The CDR3 covers 16 residues. CDR3 amino acids: CASSLALTGQYNEQFF. In nucleotides, the CDR3 is TGTGCCAGCAGCTTGGCGCTGACAGGGCAATACAATGAGCAGTTCTTC.

The V call is TRBV4-3, the J call TRBJ2-3, with TRBD2 matching 9 bases. Germline V gene lookup returns CDR1 LGHNA and CDR2 YSLEER. V shed 3 bases, J shed 1 base, and the junction held 5 bases outside the gene matches. The CDR3 extends over 16 amino acids. The CDR3 bases are TGCGCCAGCAGCCAGCATAGCGGGAGTGGCACAGATACGCAGTATTTT. Amino acids: CASSQHSGSGTDTQYF.

The gene calls are TRBV5-1 and TRBJ2-3, with D tentatively TRBD1 (6 bases). The CDR3 extends over 17 amino acids. V was trimmed by 0 bases and J by 5 bases, leaving 19 bases between them. The germline V gene has CDR1 SGHRS and CDR2 YFSETQ. DNA for the CDR3: TGCGCCAGCAGCTTGGCCCGGGACACCCGGTGGGTAGATACGCAGTATTTT. As protein: CASSLARDTRWVDTQYF.

The chain joins TRBV29-1 to TRBJ1-2; TRBD1 matches 7 bases. V lost 7 bases to trimming and J lost 0 bases; unmatched junction nucleotides: 5. Per germline, CDR1 SQVTM and CDR2 ANQGSEA. There are 13 residues in the CDR3. The CDR3 DNA reads as TGCAGCGGGAGGGACAGTTCTAACTATGGCTACACCTTC. Amino acid sequence: CSGRDSSNYGYTF.

The chain uses TRBV9 and TRBJ1-1, with D unclear. This CDR3 contains 13 residues. Germline V lookup: CDR1 SGDLS, CDR2 YYNGEE. Trimming pared 3 bases from V and 0 bases from J, leaving 6 bases between. CDR3 nucleotide sequence: TGTGCCAGCAGCGGCACAGTGAACACTGAAGCTTTCTTT. As protein: CASSGTVNTEAFF.

The chain employs TRBV15 and TRBJ1-5; TRBD1 matches at 7 bases. The CDR3 is 14 amino acids. Germline V lookup: CDR1 LNHNV, CDR2 YYDKDF (reference sequence). V lost 6 bases, J lost 6 bases, and 8 bases stayed unmatched. In DNA, the CDR3 is TGTGCCACCAGTTGGACAGGATCTGGTCAGCCCCAGCATTTT. Residues: CATSWTGSGQPQHF.

The gene calls are TRBV28 and TRBJ1-5, with D possibly being TRBD1 (5 bases). Germline V lookup: CDR1 MDHEN, CDR2 SYDVKM. This CDR3 contains 14 residues. The V end was cut by 7 bases, the J end by 5 bases, with 15 bases between. Here the CDR3 reads CASISGTPHQPQHF. CDR3 bases: TGTGCCAGCATTTCCGGGACTCCACATCAGCCCCAGCATTTT.

This clone appeared a single time. This chain joins TRBV5-6 and TRBJ1-3; TRBD1 is a possible D gene (6 bases). The CDR3 spans 13 residues. V lost 5 bases and J 2 bases, leaving 8 bases between the germline ends. CDR1 and CDR2 (germline): SGHDT, YYEEEE. The CDR3 DNA follows: TGTGCCAGCAGGGGGGCAGCTGGAAACACCATATATTTT. This translates into CASRGAAGNTIYF.